This T cell receptor (beta chain) was retrieved from a study of lymphopenia after photon versus proton radiotherapy. The CDR3 covers 14 residues. The V segment lost 2 bases and the J segment 4 bases; nucleotides outside the gene matches: 4. Germline CDR1 SGHRS, CDR2 YFSETQ. Libraries were prepared by immunoSEQ multiplex PCR; TCRdb keeps only in-frame clonotypes and omits some of them. This sample carries 35,000 to 45,000 clones, around 83% of them seen once, and the ten largest clones take around 25%. This sequence joins TRBV5-1 and TRBJ1-1; 8 nucleotides align to TRBD1. The sample in question was peripheral blood, obtained from a patient treated with proton-based radiotherapy. The receptor was isolated from a woman in her 70s with pancreatic cancer. CDR3 nucleotides: TGCGCCAGCAGCTTAGACAGGGGTCGCACTGAAGCTTTCTTT. This gives the protein CASSLDRGRTEAFF. Full variable domain (rest looked up from reference TRBV5-1 and TRBJ1-1): KAGVTQTPRYLIKTRGQQVTLSCSPISGHRSVSWYQQTPGQGLQFLFEYFSETQRNKGNFPGRFSGRQFSNSRSEMNVSTLELGDSALYLCASSLDRGRTEAFFGQGTRLTVV.